These 16 T cell receptor beta chains were sequenced from one sample in a study of siplizumab effects on memory and regulatory T cells. Assay used: immunoSEQ multiplex PCR; TCRdb lists only in-frame clones, some missing. The sample lists about 120,000 clones, approximately 92% seen once, with over 0.15% in the top ten. The sample taken for sequencing was non-Treg CD4+ T cells sorted from blood. The receptors were gathered from a human donor in good health.

The rearrangement links TRBV5-4 to TRBJ2-2, with TRBD1 matching 12 bases. V was clipped by 4 bases and J by 6 bases; unmatched bases: 10. CDR3 length: 17 residues. Germline lookup yields CDR1 SGHNT and CDR2 YYREEE (reference sequence). This CDR3 is CASSSPRDRGLSGELFF. CDR3 sequence (DNA): TGTGCCAGCAGCAGTCCCCGGGACAGGGGGCTATCCGGGGAGCTGTTTTTT.

V usage is TRBV10-2 and J usage is TRBJ2-3; 13 nucleotides agree with TRBD2. The J segment lost 4 bases and the V segment lost 6 bases, leaving 4 bases of the junction unmatched. Germline CDR1 and CDR2: WSHSY and SAAADI. This CDR3 is built from 15 residues. This chain's CDR3 is CASSRTSGGADTQYF. DNA for the CDR3: TGCGCCAGCAGCCGGACTAGCGGGGGCGCAGATACGCAGTATTTT.

The chain is built from TRBV19 and TRBJ2-2, with D possibly matching TRBD1 (7 bases). The CDR3 runs 17 residues. V lost 5 bases, J lost 5 bases, and 21 bases lay in between. Germline CDR1 and CDR2: LNHDA and SQIVND (reference sequence). This chain's CDR3 is CASSFPTEGAVTGELFF. The CDR3 DNA reads TGTGCCAGTAGTTTCCCTACGGAGGGGGCCGTGACCGGGGAGCTGTTTTTT.

This rearrangement joins TRBV5-1 to TRBJ2-2, with D possibly being TRBD2 (5 bases). Trimming removed 0 bases at V and 5 bases at J, with 11 bases between. The germline gives CDR1 SGHRS, CDR2 YFSETQ. This CDR3 comprises 15 residues. The CDR3 nucleotides are TGCGCCAGCAGCTTGGTAGCCGGGGTTACCGGGGAGCTGTTTTTT. It translates to CASSLVAGVTGELFF.

This rearrangement joins TRBV19 to TRBJ1-2, with TRBD1 identical over 8 bases. This CDR3 is built from 14 residues. Germline V gives CDR1 LNHDA, CDR2 SQIVND (reference sequence). V lost 4 bases, J lost 5 bases, and 6 bases stayed unmatched. Here the CDR3 DNA reads TGTGCCAGTAGTACCGGACAGGGAGGGTATGGCTACACCTTC. Translating gives CASSTGQGGYGYTF.

V and J are TRBV7-2 and TRBJ1-1; D unresolved. V lost 2 bases and J lost 6, with 10 bases in between. Germline CDR1 and CDR2: SGHTA and FQGNSA. This CDR3 contains 13 residues. The CDR3 spells CASSLTRSAEAFF. The CDR3 nucleotides are TGTGCCAGCAGCTTAACCCGGTCGGCTGAAGCTTTCTTT.

The chain carries TRBV28 and TRBJ1-2; no firm D call. Germline loops: CDR1 MDHEN, CDR2 SYDVKM. Trimming left V 5 bases short and J 9 bases short, with 13 bases between. This CDR3 region has 12 residues. The CDR3 region is CASSTGAERYTF. CDR3 sequence (DNA): TGTGCCAGCAGTACGGGCGCGGAGCGCTACACCTTC.

The gene calls are TRBV5-1 and TRBJ2-7; tentatively, D is TRBD1 or TRBD2 (6 bases each). Trimming took off 3 bases at V and 4 bases at J, with 17 bases between the two ends. Germline V gene sequence: CDR1 SGHRS, CDR2 YFSETQ. The CDR3 covers 15 residues. CDR3 residues: CASSSIRGGPYEQYF. The CDR3 nucleotides are TGCGCCAGCAGCTCTATTCGAGGGGGGCCGTACGAGCAGTACTTC.

The chain couples TRBV5-1 to TRBJ2-3; 11 bases match TRBD2. V dropped 1 base and J dropped 3; count of bases not matched to a gene: 4. The CDR3 is 16 residues long. The germline V gene has CDR1 SGHRS and CDR2 YFSETQ. The CDR3 loop reads CASSLPRLAGTDTQYF. CDR3 coding DNA: TGCGCCAGCAGCTTGCCCCGACTAGCGGGAACAGATACGCAGTATTTT.

J is TRBJ1-2 and V is TRBV10-3, with a possible D match to TRBD1 (5 bases). Germline V CDR1 and CDR2: ENHRY, SYGVKD. Trimming took 7 bases from V and 7 from J, leaving 16 bases between them. The CDR3 extends over 13 amino acids. CDR3 nucleotides: TGTGCCATCACACCCCGGGACGAGGGTGGCTACACCTTC. Its protein product is CAITPRDEGGYTF.

This chain joins TRBV28 and TRBJ2-7, with TRBD2 as a possible D gene (7 bases). The CDR3 length is 16 residues. The V end lost 7 bases, the J end lost 1 base, and 20 bases lay between the germline ends. Germline V gene data show CDR1 as MDHEN and CDR2 as SYDVKM. Here the CDR3 DNA reads TGTGCCAGCACCTTGGGGGGGGGCCATAAATCCTACGAGCAGTACTTC. Translating gives CASTLGGGHKSYEQYF.

As DNA, the CDR3 is TGCAGCGTTGAAGACGCGAGGGGCACAGATACGCAGTATTTT. It specifies CSVEDARGTDTQYF. The chain employs TRBV29-1 and TRBJ2-3, with a tentative D call TRBD2 (5 bases). V was trimmed by 0 bases and J by 1 base, leaving 8 bases between them. CDR1 is SQVTM, CDR2 ANQGSEA, per germline. CDR3 length: 14 amino acids.

The gene calls are TRBV6-5 and TRBJ1-3; the D is unclear. Germline-derived CDR1 and CDR2 are MNHEY and SVGAGI. Trimming took off 7 bases at V and 0 bases at J, with 13 bases between the two ends. The length of the CDR3 is 15 residues. CDR3 residues: CASKSGIFSGNTIYF. CDR3 coding DNA: TGTGCCAGCAAAAGTGGGATATTCTCTGGAAACACCATATATTTT.

The chain is built from TRBV7-2 and TRBJ1-1; D not resolved. The CDR3 runs to 15 residues. Germline V gene sequence: CDR1 SGHTA, CDR2 FQGNSA. Trimming removed 1 base from V and 0 bases from J, with 9 bases in between. In DNA, the CDR3 is TGTGCCAGCAGCTTAGGATCGACGGTGAACACTGAAGCTTTCTTT. Translating it yields CASSLGSTVNTEAFF.

The chain carries TRBV19 and TRBJ2-1; D is uncertain. This CDR3 has 17 amino acids. V lost 5 bases, J lost 6 bases, and 23 bases lay in between. From germline, CDR1 is LNHDA and CDR2 SQIVND (reference sequence). The CDR3 region is CASSPIVASPTVNEQFF. The DNA of the CDR3 is TGTGCCAGTAGTCCCATAGTCGCCAGTCCCACGGTCAATGAGCAGTTCTTC.

The rearrangement links TRBV7-3 to TRBJ2-2; 11 nucleotides match TRBD2. J lost 1 base, V lost 6 bases, and 1 base had no gene match. The germline V gene encodes CDR1 SGHTA and CDR2 FQGTGA. The CDR3 is 15 amino acids. The CDR3 region has the DNA TGTGCCAGCAGTACTAGCGGGGGGAACACCGGGGAGCTGTTTTTT. It yields the protein CASSTSGGNTGELFF.